One and the same sample provided the 29 T cell receptor beta chains below, sequenced in a study of response to subunit inactivated influenza vaccine. TCRdb passed the RT-PCR reads through MiXCR, listing each CDR3 protein once. The sample lists more than 450,000 distinct CDR3 sequences, about 11% occurring once. The same sample was also used in a study of T cells expressing NK-cell markers. That study adds: As the method of synthesis, 5'RACE template switching with UMIs yielded TCR beta cDNA.

This material consisted of PBMCs from blood, taken on the day of vaccination. These receptors originate from a man aged 45 to 65 who received an inactivated influenza vaccine.

The chain combines TRBV12-3 or TRBV12-4 with TRBJ2-5; D is possibly TRBD1 or TRBD2 (6 bases each). The CDR3 contains 14 residues. V lost 4 bases to trimming and J lost 5 bases, with 14 bases between them. CDR3 coding DNA: TGTGCCAGCAGTTCCGTGGGGGGCCGGGAGACCCAGTACTTC. As protein: CASSSVGGRETQYF.

This clonotype was counted only a few times. This chain links TRBV5-5 with TRBJ2-3; D is unresolved. The CDR3 is 14 amino acids. V was pared by 1 base and J by 6 bases, with 12 bases between. Germline V gene data show CDR1 as SGHKS and CDR2 as YYEKEE (reference sequence). CDR3 in DNA: TGTGCCAGCAGCTTGTTGTGGGGAAGGGATACGCAGTATTTT. Translation: CASSLLWGRDTQYF.

This clonotype was recorded a few times. The V and J genes are TRBV29-1 and TRBJ2-7, with D possibly TRBD1 on 5 matching bases. The length of the CDR3 is 11 residues. In germline, CDR1 is SQVTM, CDR2 ANQGSEA. V shed 4 bases and J shed 2 bases, with 6 bases lying between them. The CDR3 coding sequence is TGCAGCGTTGGACAGACCTACGAGCAGTACTTC. This codes for CSVGQTYEQYF.

The gene calls are TRBV20-1 and TRBJ2-1; 10 nucleotides match TRBD1. CDR3 length: 15 residues. Germline V gene lookup returns CDR1 DFQATT and CDR2 SNEGSKA (reference sequence). The V segment lost 3 bases and the J segment 6 bases; nucleotides outside the gene matches: 8. DNA for the CDR3: TGCAGTGCTAGTGGAGACAGGGGGCATGTCAATGAGCAGTTCTTC. It encodes CSASGDRGHVNEQFF.

The chain employs TRBV18 and TRBJ2-7, with D maybe TRBD1 (5 bases). The V gene lost 4 bases and the J gene lost 2 bases, with 12 bases spanning the gap. Germline-derived CDR1 and CDR2 are KGHSH and LQKENI. The CDR3 length is 14 residues. The CDR3 DNA reads as TGTGCCAGCTCACGACCAGGGCAAGCCTACGAGCAGTACTTC. Translated, it gives CASSRPGQAYEQYF.

This clonotype occurred a few times. The gene calls are TRBV29-1 and TRBJ2-7; 7 positions match TRBD1. The germline V gene has CDR1 SQVTM and CDR2 ANQGSEA. With V trimmed by 5 bases and J by 2 bases, 6 bases remained unmatched. The CDR3 extends over 13 amino acids. CDR3 sequence: CSVQRTGAYEQYF. CDR3 nucleotides: TGCAGCGTTCAGAGGACAGGCGCCTACGAGCAGTACTTC.

This clonotype has more than one count but fewer than ten. V usage is TRBV7-2 and J usage is TRBJ2-7; the match to TRBD1 covers 7 bases. Trimming at V came to 5 bases and at J to 5 bases, leaving 6 bases not matched to a gene. CDR1 is SGHTA, CDR2 FQGNSA, per germline. The CDR3 length is 13 residues. The CDR3 protein is CASSAGQVDEQYF. As DNA, the CDR3 is TGTGCCAGCAGCGCTGGACAGGTGGACGAGCAGTACTTC.

The rearrangement links TRBV27 to TRBJ2-3; D is possibly TRBD2 (5 bases). The CDR3 length is 14 residues. V was cut by 6 bases and J by 0 bases, with 10 bases left in between. Germline V gene lookup returns CDR1 MNHEY and CDR2 SMNVEV (reference sequence). DNA of the CDR3: TGTGCCAGCAGGGACTTCGCTAGCACAGATACGCAGTATTTT. Amino acids: CASRDFASTDTQYF.

This clonotype showed up just a few times. The V and J genes are TRBV24-1 and TRBJ2-1, with a weak D call TRBD2 (6 bases). CDR1 and CDR2 (germline): KGHDR, SFDVKD. This CDR3 has 17 amino acids. V lost 1 base and J 0 bases, leaving 12 bases between the germline ends. The CDR3 reads CATSDFGGKFSYNEQFF. The CDR3 DNA reads TGTGCCACCAGTGATTTTGGCGGGAAGTTCTCCTACAATGAGCAGTTCTTC.

This clonotype turned up a few times. The chain recombines TRBV7-2 with TRBJ1-6; possibly TRBD1 for D (5 bases). Germline V gene lookup returns CDR1 SGHTA and CDR2 FQGNSA. Between the trimmed V and J ends, which lost 3 bases and 6 bases, there was a span of 18 bases. The CDR3 runs 17 residues. The CDR3 protein is CASSFQGARNRNSPLHF. The CDR3 DNA reads as TGTGCCAGCAGCTTTCAGGGTGCTCGGAACCGTAATTCACCCCTCCACTTT.

The table lists this clonotype with a few counts. CDR3 region: CASSTRTGVNAYDTDTQYF. The CDR3, as DNA: TGTGCCAGCAGTACCAGGACAGGGGTAAACGCCTACGACACAGATACGCAGTATTTT. The rearrangement joins TRBV28 to TRBJ2-3; 9 bases line up with TRBD1. The germline gives CDR1 MDHEN, CDR2 SYDVKM. V shed 5 bases and J 2 bases; nucleotides not matched to a gene: 17. The CDR3 runs 19 residues.

This clonotype has more than one count but fewer than ten. This chain links TRBV29-1 with TRBJ2-1, with 11 bases matching TRBD2. The germline V gene encodes CDR1 SQVTM and CDR2 ANQGSEA. The CDR3 runs 13 residues. Trimming removed 4 bases from V and 12 bases from J; junction bases left unmatched: 8. The CDR3 region is CSVATSGGDRQFF. CDR3 DNA: TGCAGCGTTGCCACTAGCGGGGGAGACAGGCAGTTCTTC.

This clonotype has ten or more counts. V usage is TRBV27 and J usage is TRBJ1-1; 7 positions match TRBD1. The germline CDR1 and CDR2 sequences are MNHEY and SMNVEV (reference sequence). Trimming took 5 bases from V and 3 from J; bases not matched to a gene: 6. The CDR3 is 14 amino acids. CDR3 loop: CASSPQGDHTEAFF. In DNA, the CDR3 is TGTGCCAGCAGTCCCCAGGGGGACCACACTGAAGCTTTCTTT.

This clonotype was detected many times. V is TRBV7-8 and J is TRBJ2-7; 9 bases align to TRBD1. This CDR3 is 15 amino acids long. Germline values: CDR1 SGHVS, CDR2 FQNEAQ. V lost 5 bases, J lost 3 bases, and 8 bases stayed unmatched. The CDR3 DNA follows: TGTGCCAGCAGCCCGCGGGGACAGGGCAACTACGAGCAGTACTTC. This codes for CASSPRGQGNYEQYF.

Ten or more counts support this clonotype. The V gene is TRBV5-1, the J gene TRBJ2-3; the D gene is possibly TRBD2 (5 bases). CDR1 is SGHRS and CDR2 is YFSETQ in the germline V gene. The CDR3 spans 14 residues. V was pared by 7 bases and J by 0 bases, with 12 bases between. As DNA, the CDR3 is TGCGCCAGCCAGACTTCGGGGAGCACAGATACGCAGTATTTT. Encoded protein: CASQTSGSTDTQYF. The full variable domain, in which reference TRBV5-1 and TRBJ2-3 provide the parts outside the CDR3, is KAGVTQTPRYLIKTRGQQVTLSCSPISGHRSVSWYQQTPGQGLQFLFEYFSETQRNKGNFPGRFSGRQFSNSRSEMNVSTLELGDSALYLCASQTSGSTDTQYFGPGTRLTVL.

V gene TRBV20-1 combines with J gene TRBJ2-7; 10 nucleotides align to TRBD1. The V segment lost 1 base and the J segment 1 base; nucleotides outside the gene matches: 1. Germline V gives CDR1 DFQATT, CDR2 SNEGSKA (reference sequence). This CDR3 is 14 amino acids long. The CDR3 sequence is CSARGDRGSYEQYF. The CDR3 DNA reads as TGCAGTGCTAGAGGGGACAGGGGATCCTACGAGCAGTACTTC.

V is TRBV18 and J is TRBJ1-1; D possibly corresponds to TRBD1 (5 bases). Trimming shortened V by 6 bases and J by 0 bases, and 11 bases separated the two germline ends. The CDR3 loop spans 14 amino acids. CDR1 and CDR2 (germline): KGHSH, LQKENI. DNA of the CDR3: TGTGCCAGCTCGGCGGCGGGGGTGAACACTGAAGCTTTCTTT. It translates to CASSAAGVNTEAFF.

This clonotype came up a few times. V and J are TRBV12-3 or TRBV12-4 and TRBJ2-5; a weak D match, TRBD1 (6 bases). This CDR3 has 13 residues. Trimming pared 7 bases from V and 5 bases from J, leaving 14 bases between. The chain's CDR3 is CASTNSGEETQYF. The CDR3 bases are TGTGCCAGCACCAATTCAGGGGAGGAGACCCAGTACTTC.

This clonotype has only a few counts. The chain recombines TRBV2 with TRBJ2-7; D is possibly TRBD1 (6 bases). The germline V gene has CDR1 SNHLY and CDR2 FYNNEI. This CDR3 spans 12 amino acids. The V end lost 7 bases, the J end lost 0 bases, and 7 bases lay between the germline ends. The CDR3 loop reads CASNRDSYEQYF. The CDR3 bases are TGTGCCAGCAACAGGGACTCCTACGAGCAGTACTTC.

The J gene is TRBJ2-1, the V gene TRBV7-3, with 10 nucleotides matching TRBD1. CDR1 and CDR2 from the germline V gene are SGHTA and FQGTGA. CDR3 length: 17 residues. With V trimmed by 5 bases and J by 9 bases, 16 bases remained unmatched. CDR3: CASSLNPMGQGRGEQFF. In DNA form, the CDR3 reads TGTGCCAGCAGCCTGAACCCCATGGGACAGGGGAGGGGTGAGCAGTTCTTC.

The sample holds a few counts of this clonotype. CDR3 region: CASSLESATYEQYF. CDR3 in DNA: TGCGCCAGCAGCTTGGAGTCAGCCACCTACGAGCAGTACTTC. The V and J genes are TRBV5-1 and TRBJ2-7; D not resolved. The CDR3 is 14 amino acids. V lost 0 bases to trimming and J lost 2 bases, with 9 bases between them. CDR1 is SGHRS, CDR2 YFSETQ, per germline.

The genes are TRBV4-3 and TRBJ2-7, with D hard to call. This CDR3 comprises 15 residues. Germline V gene lookup returns CDR1 LGHNA and CDR2 YSLEER. Deletions cut 0 bases from V and 3 bases from J, with 12 bases between. The CDR3 here is CASSQEIGSGYEQYF. CDR3 nucleotides: TGCGCCAGCAGCCAAGAAATAGGGTCCGGCTACGAGCAGTACTTC.

The chain links TRBV12-3 or TRBV12-4 to TRBJ1-2; D is undetermined. With 3 bases removed from V and 3 bases from J, the gap between germline ends came to 11 bases. The CDR3 spans 14 residues. The chain's CDR3 is CASSLGSQYYGYTF. Written as DNA, the CDR3 is TGTGCCAGCAGTTTGGGATCCCAGTACTATGGCTACACCTTC.

V is TRBV20-1 and J is TRBJ2-1; D is perhaps TRBD1 (6 bases). The CDR3 consists of 16 residues. Germline V gene data show CDR1 as DFQATT and CDR2 as SNEGSKA (reference sequence). With 1 base removed from V and 5 bases from J, the gap between germline ends came to 18 bases. As DNA, the CDR3 is TGCAGTGCTAGAGTTCACCAGGGGTGGGGGAACAATGAGCAGTTCTTC. Its translation is CSARVHQGWGNNEQFF.

This clonotype was found many times. The chain links TRBV29-1 to TRBJ1-1; TRBD1 agrees at 7 bases. CDR1 and CDR2 (germline): SQVTM, ANQGSEA. J was trimmed by 4 bases and V by 5 bases; bases with no gene match: 7. This CDR3 is 13 amino acids long. The CDR3 sequence: CSVRGGRGTEAFF. CDR3 coding DNA: TGCAGCGTTCGAGGGGGCCGCGGCACTGAAGCTTTCTTT.

In DNA, the CDR3 is TGCGCCAGCAGCCAAAGCCTTGGACCCAGAAACATTCAGTACTTC. Encoded protein: CASSQSLGPRNIQYF. The gene calls are TRBV4-1 and TRBJ2-4; no reliable D call. Per the germline V gene, CDR1 is MGHRA and CDR2 is YSYEKL. Trimming pared 2 bases from V and 6 bases from J, leaving 14 bases between. CDR3 size: 15 residues.

The chain joins TRBV5-1 to TRBJ2-3; the match to TRBD2 covers 7 bases. The CDR3 covers 16 residues. After removal of 0 bases from V and 5 bases from J, the junction contained 9 bases not matched to a gene. Germline lookup yields CDR1 SGHRS and CDR2 YFSETQ. This CDR3 is CASSLAWSSGGDTQYF. The CDR3 DNA follows: TGCGCCAGCAGCTTGGCCTGGTCTAGCGGAGGAGATACGCAGTATTTT. Supplemented by reference TRBV5-1 and TRBJ2-3, the full variable domain reads KAGVTQTPRYLIKTRGQQVTLSCSPISGHRSVSWYQQTPGQGLQFLFEYFSETQRNKGNFPGRFSGRQFSNSRSEMNVSTLELGDSALYLCASSLAWSSGGDTQYFGPGTRLTVL.

The chain uses TRBV27 and TRBJ1-2; TRBD1 matches 8 bases. Germline CDR1 is MNHEY and CDR2 is SMNVEV (reference sequence). The CDR3 contains 13 residues. Trimming removed 6 bases from V and 5 bases from J; junction bases left unmatched: 5. CDR3 bases: TGTGCCAGCAGCGACAGGGGAGGGTATGGCTACACCTTC. Protein: CASSDRGGYGYTF.

This clonotype has a handful of counts. The CDR3 nucleotides are TGTGCCACCGAGACAGGGGGCGCCTATGGCTACACCTTC. It encodes CATETGGAYGYTF. This chain links TRBV10-3 with TRBJ1-2, with 10 bases aligning to TRBD1. This CDR3 region has 13 residues. V was pared by 10 bases and J by 4 bases, with 6 bases of the junction left unmatched. Germline V gives CDR1 ENHRY, CDR2 SYGVKD.